The sequence of this T cell receptor beta chain was determined in a study of glioma-infiltrating T cells after dendritic cell vaccination. Study overall: Patients had newly diagnosed or recurrent glioblastoma and received dendritic cell vaccines.

Study-wide points: Estimated pretreatment TIL content predicted outcome after dendritic cell vaccination. Higher TCR clonality did not directly relate to longer survival.

The PCR used 60 V beta and 13 J beta primers. Method: immunoSEQ multiplex PCR; TCRdb's copy keeps in-frame clones and lacks some. The profile shows about 67,000 clones, 80% to 85% of them singletons. This clone has just a few counts. Its cognate antigen is unknown. Deletions cut 3 bases from V and 5 bases from J, with 9 bases between. Per germline, CDR1 KGHSH and CDR2 LQKENI. This CDR3 contains 13 residues. This material consisted of blood, taken before dendritic cell vaccination. This TCR was recovered from a human donor with glioblastoma. The V gene is TRBV18, the J gene TRBJ2-3; D is undetermined. The CDR3 loop is CASSPLEEDTQYF. The CDR3, as DNA: TGTGCCAGCTCACCCCTAGAGGAAGATACGCAGTATTTT.